This section outlines one TCR beta chain sequence together with its context. Its antigen is not known. The CDR3 contains 15 residues. From germline, CDR1 is SGHNT and CDR2 YYREEE (reference sequence). V shed 1 base and J 2 bases; nucleotides not matched to a gene: 5. The iRepertoire nested amplicon-rescue multiplex PCR amplified TCR alpha and beta CDR3s from RNA. One-step reverse transcription and amplification started from around 100-400 ng of tissue mRNA or PBMC total RNA. Via MiXCR, TCRdb re-called the multiplex PCR reads, giving one row per CDR3 protein. The sample holds some 100,000 distinct CDR3 sequences; less than 30% are singletons and the top ten take roughly 37%. The data stem from a study of glioma-infiltrating T cells. Overall study findings and caveats: Very few CDR3 sequences were shared between tissue and blood. Gliomas, especially low-grade, showed above-expected tissue-blood divergence; non-neoplastic patients showed below.

The TCR originated in a human donor with low-grade glioma or glioblastoma, undergoing nonglioma brain surgery, or in good health (not recorded which). This rearrangement joins TRBV5-4 to TRBJ2-5, with 7 positions matching TRBD1. Material: glioma tissue, nonneoplastic brain tissue, or PBMCs (not recorded which). CDR3 sequence reads: CASSLSGTAQETQYF. The CDR3 DNA reads as TGTGCCAGCAGCTTGTCTGGGACAGCGCAAGAGACCCAGTACTTC.